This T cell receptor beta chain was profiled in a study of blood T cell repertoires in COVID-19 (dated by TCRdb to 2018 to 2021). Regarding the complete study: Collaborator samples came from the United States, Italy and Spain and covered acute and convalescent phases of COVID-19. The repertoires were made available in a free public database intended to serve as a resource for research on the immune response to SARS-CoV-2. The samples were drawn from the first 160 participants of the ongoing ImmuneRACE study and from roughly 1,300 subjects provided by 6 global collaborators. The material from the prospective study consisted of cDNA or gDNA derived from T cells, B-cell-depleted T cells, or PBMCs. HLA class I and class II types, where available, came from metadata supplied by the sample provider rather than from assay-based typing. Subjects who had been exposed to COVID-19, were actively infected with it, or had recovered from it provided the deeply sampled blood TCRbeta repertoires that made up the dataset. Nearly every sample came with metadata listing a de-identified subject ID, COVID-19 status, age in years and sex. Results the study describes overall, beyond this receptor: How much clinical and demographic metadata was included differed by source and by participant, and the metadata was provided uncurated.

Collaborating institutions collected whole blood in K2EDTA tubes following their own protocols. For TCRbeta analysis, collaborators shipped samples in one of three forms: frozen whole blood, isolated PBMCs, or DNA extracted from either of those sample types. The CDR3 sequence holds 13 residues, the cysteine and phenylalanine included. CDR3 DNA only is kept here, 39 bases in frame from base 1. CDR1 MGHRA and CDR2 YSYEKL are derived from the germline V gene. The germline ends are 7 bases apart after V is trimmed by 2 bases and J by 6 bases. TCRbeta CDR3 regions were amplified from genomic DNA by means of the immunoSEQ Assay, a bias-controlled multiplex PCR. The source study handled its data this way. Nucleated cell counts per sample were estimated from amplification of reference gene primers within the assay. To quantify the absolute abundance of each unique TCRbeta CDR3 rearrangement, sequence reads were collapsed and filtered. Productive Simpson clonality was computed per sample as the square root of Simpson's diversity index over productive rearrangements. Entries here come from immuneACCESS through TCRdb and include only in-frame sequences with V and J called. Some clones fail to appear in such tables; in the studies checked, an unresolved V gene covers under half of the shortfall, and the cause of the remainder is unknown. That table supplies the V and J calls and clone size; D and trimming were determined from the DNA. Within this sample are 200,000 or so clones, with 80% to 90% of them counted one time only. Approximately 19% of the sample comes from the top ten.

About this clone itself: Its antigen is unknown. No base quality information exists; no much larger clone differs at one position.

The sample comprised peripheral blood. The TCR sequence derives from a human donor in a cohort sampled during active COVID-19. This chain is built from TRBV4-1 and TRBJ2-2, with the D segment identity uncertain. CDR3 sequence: CASSQLHSGELFF. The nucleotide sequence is TGCGCCAGCAGCCAACTGCACTCCGGGGAGCTGTTTTTT.